One and the same sample provided the 8 T cell receptor beta chains below, sequenced in a study of blood T cells in healthy people across ages. A second PCR, run for about 7 to 12 cycles, used a sample-barcoded 5' primer plus a J-beta primer mix. TCRdb reprocessed the 5' RACE reads with MiXCR, giving one entry per CDR3 protein. The table has 1,100,000 or so distinct CDR3 sequences, over 35% seen once. Material for sequencing was blood. The receptors were sampled from a woman aged 55-70 years in good health.

V usage is TRBV29-1 and J usage is TRBJ2-3; TRBD2 matches 9 bases. V lost 4 bases and J lost 4; bases outside the gene matches: 9. CDR1 is SQVTM, CDR2 ANQGSEA, per germline. The CDR3 is made up of 15 amino acids. The CDR3 DNA sequence: TGCAGCGTTGTGTGGGCGGGAGGGCCGCCAGATACGCAGTATTTT. Protein product: CSVVWAGGPPDTQYF.

The CDR3 sequence: CASSLRGLAGYEQYF. In DNA form, the CDR3 reads TGTGCCAGCAGCTTAAGAGGACTAGCGGGCTACGAGCAGTACTTC. The rearrangement links TRBV7-2 to TRBJ2-4; the match to TRBD2 covers 11 bases. The DNA end is more similar to TRBJ2-7, so the J call may be wrong. Germline CDR1 reads SGHTA; CDR2 reads FQGNSA. The CDR3 has 15 residues.

The chain is built from TRBV11-2 and TRBJ1-2, with 7 nucleotides matching TRBD1. V trimming: 5 bases; J trimming: 4 bases; junction bases outside the gene matches: 7. The germline V gene encodes CDR1 SGHAT and CDR2 FQNNGV. This CDR3 region has 14 residues. CDR3 nucleotide sequence: TGTGCCAGCAGCAAACAGGGGACTACCTATGGCTACACCTTC. It translates to CASSKQGTTYGYTF.

As regards this clonotype: One end of the junction fails to match germline, which may point to a read error. The chain links TRBV11-3 to TRBJ2-7; 7 bases are shared with TRBD1. The V gene's germline CDR1 is SGHNT and CDR2 YENEEA. This CDR3 has 13 residues. The CDR3 protein is CTSSITQGTEQYF. The CDR3 region has the DNA TGTACCAGCAGCATAACACAGGGGACCGAGCAGTACTTC. The variable domain in full, with the rest retrieved from reference TRBV11-3 and TRBJ2-7, is EAGVVQSPRYKIIEKKQPVAFWCNPISGHNTLYWYLQNLGQGPELLIRYENEEAVDDSQLPKDRFSAERLKGVDSTLKIQPAELGDSAVYLCTSSITQGTEQYFGPGTRLTVT.

This clonotype has at least ten counts. J is TRBJ2-5 and V is TRBV29-1; no clear D gene. Trimming took off 6 bases at V and 1 base at J, with 6 bases between the two ends. The germline V gene encodes CDR1 SQVTM and CDR2 ANQGSEA. The CDR3 covers 11 residues. The CDR3 region has the DNA TGCAGCGTACCCATCCAAGAGACCCAGTACTTC. Its protein is CSVPIQETQYF.

The chain recombines TRBV10-3 with TRBJ2-6, with D possibly being TRBD1 (7 bases). V lost 10 bases, J lost 0 bases, and 10 bases lay in between. Germline CDR1 reads ENHRY; CDR2 reads SYGVKD. CDR3 length equals 14 residues. In nucleotides, the CDR3 is TGTGCCACAGGGGGGAGCTCTGGGGCCAACGTCCTGACTTTC. It specifies CATGGSSGANVLTF.

The chain combines TRBV6-5 with TRBJ2-2; D possibly corresponds to TRBD1 (5 bases). Germline CDR1 is MNHEY and CDR2 is SVGAGI. This CDR3 has 13 residues. The V gene lost 10 bases and the J gene lost 3 bases, with 12 bases spanning the gap. The CDR3 loop is CATGHPYTGELFF. The CDR3 DNA is TGTGCCACCGGACATCCGTACACCGGGGAGCTGTTTTTT.

With regard to this clonotype: The germline gene is not matched at one end of the junction; a read error may be the cause. The rearrangement joins TRBV20-1 to TRBJ2-1, with 13 bases lining up with TRBD2. Germline CDR1 reads DFQATT; CDR2 reads SNEGSKA (reference sequence). There are 16 residues in the CDR3. This CDR3 reads CSAKLAGGRSCNEQFF. The DNA of the CDR3 is TGCAGTGCTAAACTAGCGGGAGGGAGGTCCTGCAATGAGCAGTTCTTC.